This is a list of T cell receptor beta chains from one sample in a study of blood T cell repertoires in COVID-19. Repertoires were generated with immunoSEQ multiplex PCR, while TCRdb's copy carries only in-frame clones and drops some. The repertoire consists of a few hundred thousand clones, with around four fifths occurring once and the leading ten covering about 1.2%. The source material was peripheral blood. These receptor sequences come from a woman aged 50 to 65 with acute or convalescent COVID-19. Both conserved end residues are part of each CDR3. D genes are given only for firm matches. Clone size, where shown, is once, few, many, or a class for clones that have expanded.

v_gene: TRBV4-1
abundance: -
d_gene: -
j_gene: TRBJ1-2
CDR3aa: CASSQAGSNYGYTF
CDR3nt: TGCGCCAGCAGCCAAGCAGGGTCTAACTATGGCTACACCTTC

v_gene: TRBV6-5
abundance: few
d_gene: -
j_gene: TRBJ1-1
CDR3aa: CASSYSEGNTEAFF
CDR3nt: TGTGCCAGCAGTTACTCTGAGGGGAACACTGAAGCTTTCTTT

v_gene: TRBV9
abundance: -
d_gene: -
j_gene: TRBJ1-1
CDR3aa: CASSAIPNTEAFF
CDR3nt: TGTGCCAGCAGCGCAATCCCCAACACTGAAGCTTTCTTT

v_gene: TRBV5-1
abundance: -
d_gene: TRBD1
j_gene: TRBJ2-6
CDR3aa: CASSFVTGGSGANVLTF
CDR3nt: TGCGCCAGCAGCTTTGTGACAGGGGGCTCTGGGGCCAACGTCCTGACTTTC

v_gene: TRBV18
abundance: few
d_gene: -
j_gene: TRBJ2-2
CDR3aa: CASSPQGSLFF
CDR3nt: TGTGCCAGCTCACCACAGGGGTCGCTGTTTTTT

v_gene: TRBV9
abundance: -
d_gene: TRBD1
j_gene: TRBJ1-1
CDR3aa: CASSVSRQGTEAFF
CDR3nt: TGTGCCAGCAGCGTCTCCCGACAGGGAACTGAAGCTTTCTTT

v_gene: TRBV30
abundance: once
d_gene: -
j_gene: TRBJ1-1
CDR3aa: CAWSQGTEAFF
CDR3nt: TGTGCCTGGAGCCAGGGGACTGAAGCTTTCTTT

v_gene: TRBV15
abundance: -
d_gene: -
j_gene: TRBJ2-7
CDR3aa: CATSRVTSSYEQYF
CDR3nt: TGTGCCACCAGCAGAGTAACTAGCTCCTACGAGCAGTACTTC

v_gene: TRBV11-2
abundance: -
d_gene: -
j_gene: TRBJ1-6
CDR3aa: CASSASLDSPLHF
CDR3nt: TGTGCCAGCAGCGCGTCACTAGATTCACCCCTCCACTTT

v_gene: TRBV15
abundance: -
d_gene: TRBD2
j_gene: TRBJ2-1
CDR3aa: CATSLSGSSNEQFF
CDR3nt: TGTGCCACCAGCCTAAGCGGGAGCAGCAATGAGCAGTTCTTC

v_gene: TRBV12-3/TRBV12-4
abundance: -
d_gene: TRBD1
j_gene: TRBJ1-1
CDR3aa: CASTPTGDTEAFF
CDR3nt: TGTGCCAGCACCCCTACAGGGGACACTGAAGCTTTCTTT

v_gene: TRBV9
abundance: -
d_gene: -
j_gene: TRBJ1-2
CDR3aa: CASSLTDSYGYTF
CDR3nt: TGTGCCAGCAGCCTGACGGACAGCTATGGCTACACCTTC

v_gene: TRBV6-1
abundance: -
d_gene: -
j_gene: TRBJ2-3
CDR3aa: CASSEGGRRTDTQYF
CDR3nt: TGTGCCAGCAGTGAAGGGGGGAGGCGCACAGATACGCAGTATTTT

v_gene: TRBV3-1/TRBV3-2
abundance: few
d_gene: TRBD1
j_gene: TRBJ1-2
CDR3aa: CASSRDRVNYGYTF
CDR3nt: TGTGCCAGCAGCCGGGACAGGGTTAACTATGGCTACACCTTC

v_gene: TRBV5-4
abundance: -
d_gene: -
j_gene: TRBJ2-1
CDR3aa: CASSSQDYSYNEQFF
CDR3nt: TGTGCCAGCAGCTCGCAGGATTACTCCTACAATGAGCAGTTCTTC

v_gene: TRBV20-1
abundance: -
d_gene: TRBD1
j_gene: TRBJ1-2
CDR3aa: CSASERPGGDLYGYTF
CDR3nt: TGCAGTGCTAGTGAGCGGCCAGGGGGCGACCTCTATGGCTACACCTTC

v_gene: TRBV16
abundance: -
d_gene: TRBD1
j_gene: TRBJ2-4
CDR3aa: CASSQGSGQGYIQYF
CDR3nt: TGTGCCAGCAGCCAAGGTTCGGGACAGGGTTACATTCAGTACTTC

v_gene: TRBV10-3
abundance: few
d_gene: -
j_gene: TRBJ1-1
CDR3aa: CAISADGMNTEAFF
CDR3nt: TGTGCCATCAGTGCGGACGGGATGAACACTGAAGCTTTCTTT

v_gene: TRBV18
abundance: -
d_gene: -
j_gene: TRBJ1-6
CDR3aa: CASSSDGQGLRSPLHF
CDR3nt: TGTGCCAGCTCGTCGGATGGTCAGGGACTAAGGTCACCCCTCCACTTT

v_gene: TRBV5-1
abundance: -
d_gene: -
j_gene: TRBJ2-7
CDR3aa: CASSLGREYVVDEQYF
CDR3nt: TGCGCCAGCAGCTTGGGGAGGGAGTATGTTGTAGACGAGCAGTACTTC

v_gene: TRBV18
abundance: -
d_gene: -
j_gene: TRBJ2-5
CDR3aa: CASSPGRMAQETQYF
CDR3nt: TGTGCCAGCTCACCAGGCAGGATGGCACAAGAGACCCAGTACTTC

v_gene: TRBV19
abundance: -
d_gene: -
j_gene: TRBJ1-2
CDR3aa: CASSIASGTNYGYTF
CDR3nt: TGTGCCAGTAGTATAGCTTCAGGGACTAACTATGGCTACACCTTC

v_gene: TRBV4-1
abundance: -
d_gene: TRBD1
j_gene: TRBJ1-2
CDR3aa: CASSSQMTGANYGYTF
CDR3nt: TGCGCCAGCAGCTCACAGATGACAGGGGCTAACTATGGCTACACCTTC

v_gene: TRBV19
abundance: -
d_gene: TRBD1
j_gene: TRBJ1-1
CDR3aa: CATETGGDEAFF
CDR3nt: TGTGCCACCGAGACAGGGGGCGATGAAGCTTTCTTT

v_gene: TRBV6-2/TRBV6-3
abundance: once
d_gene: TRBD2
j_gene: TRBJ2-5
CDR3aa: CASSYYPSGGAEETQYF
CDR3nt: TGTGCCAGCAGTTACTACCCTAGCGGGGGGGCCGAAGAGACCCAGTACTTC

v_gene: TRBV2
abundance: -
d_gene: -
j_gene: TRBJ1-1
CDR3aa: CASSLTPWNTEAFF
CDR3nt: TGTGCCAGCAGTTTGACACCGTGGAACACTGAAGCTTTCTTT

v_gene: TRBV28
abundance: few
d_gene: TRBD1
j_gene: TRBJ1-5
CDR3aa: CASSPLTGTGQPQHF
CDR3nt: TGTGCCAGCAGTCCGCTGACAGGGACGGGTCAGCCCCAGCATTTT

v_gene: TRBV6-5
abundance: -
d_gene: TRBD1
j_gene: TRBJ1-5
CDR3aa: CASSTRDRGQGPQHF
CDR3nt: TGTGCCAGCAGTACCCGGGACAGGGGGCAGGGGCCCCAGCATTTT

v_gene: TRBV2
abundance: -
d_gene: -
j_gene: TRBJ2-4
CDR3aa: CASSLGAGLAKNIQYF
CDR3nt: TGTGCCAGCAGTCTCGGCGCGGGACTAGCCAAAAACATTCAGTACTTC

v_gene: TRBV19
abundance: -
d_gene: TRBD2
j_gene: TRBJ2-1
CDR3aa: CASSLLEAGGRDEQFF
CDR3nt: TGTGCCAGTAGTCTCCTGGAAGCGGGAGGGAGAGATGAGCAGTTCTTC

v_gene: TRBV6-5
abundance: -
d_gene: -
j_gene: TRBJ2-3
CDR3aa: CASSYSGQSTDTQYF
CDR3nt: TGTGCCAGCAGTTACTCTGGACAGAGCACAGATACGCAGTATTTT

v_gene: TRBV5-6
abundance: -
d_gene: -
j_gene: TRBJ1-3
CDR3aa: CASSLTGTPSGNTIYF
CDR3nt: TGTGCCAGCAGCTTGACAGGGACCCCCTCTGGAAACACCATATATTTT

v_gene: TRBV5-1
abundance: -
d_gene: TRBD2
j_gene: TRBJ2-1
CDR3aa: CASSLSTSDYNEQFF
CDR3nt: TGCGCCAGCAGCTTGTCTACTAGCGATTACAATGAGCAGTTCTTC

v_gene: TRBV6-1
abundance: -
d_gene: -
j_gene: TRBJ1-3
CDR3aa: CASSDAIPTTTANSGNTIYF
CDR3nt: TGTGCCAGCAGTGACGCAATTCCAACTACGACAGCCAACTCTGGAAACACCATATATTTT

v_gene: TRBV7-2
abundance: few
d_gene: -
j_gene: TRBJ1-2
CDR3aa: CASSLRVDYGYTF
CDR3nt: TGTGCCAGCAGCCTCAGGGTAGACTATGGCTACACCTTC

v_gene: TRBV11-3
abundance: few
d_gene: -
j_gene: TRBJ2-2
CDR3aa: CASSFEGNTGELFF
CDR3nt: TGTGCCAGCAGCTTTGAGGGAAACACCGGGGAGCTGTTTTTT

v_gene: TRBV30
abundance: -
d_gene: -
j_gene: TRBJ2-3
CDR3aa: CAWSCATVLASTDTQYF
CDR3nt: TGTGCCTGGAGTTGTGCGACAGTACTTGCTAGCACAGATACGCAGTATTTT

v_gene: TRBV5-1
abundance: -
d_gene: -
j_gene: TRBJ1-6
CDR3aa: CASSPGWDSPLHF
CDR3nt: TGCGCCAGCAGCCCGGGGTGGGATTCACCCCTCCACTTT

v_gene: TRBV5-6
abundance: -
d_gene: -
j_gene: TRBJ1-4
CDR3aa: CASSSLQGSNEKLFF
CDR3nt: TGTGCCAGCAGCTCCCTACAGGGATCTAATGAAAAACTGTTTTTT

v_gene: TRBV7-2
abundance: -
d_gene: TRBD1
j_gene: TRBJ1-2
CDR3aa: CASSLGTGFNYGYTF
CDR3nt: TGTGCCAGCAGCTTAGGGACAGGCTTTAACTATGGCTACACCTTC

v_gene: TRBV2
abundance: -
d_gene: -
j_gene: TRBJ2-2
CDR3aa: CASSFGDRTGELFF
CDR3nt: TGTGCCAGCAGTTTCGGGGATAGGACCGGGGAGCTGTTTTTT